This is a list of T cell receptor beta chains from one sample in a study of T cell changes during pregnancy in multiple sclerosis. The assay was immunoSEQ multiplex PCR, and TCRdb's table has in-frame clones only and misses some. The sample yields about 36,000 clones, around 91% seen once. The source was CD4+ T cells from peripheral blood mononuclear cells, collected in the second trimester of pregnancy. The receptors originated from a female donor in good health, enrolled as a control in a pregnancy study. Both conserved end residues are trimmed from each CDR3. The order of the fields is J gene, V gene, CDR3 protein.

TRBJ1-1 TRBV2 ADRGSAILATEAF
TRBJ2-3 TRBV11-3 ASSRGAALRTDTQY
TRBJ1-2 TRBV5-1 ASSLDTGPGGYT
TRBJ1-5 TRBV19 ASSLRGEDLNQPQH
TRBJ2-7 TRBV14 ASSQDVYRDEQY
TRBJ2-2 TRBV18 ASSTRNSGGTNTGELF
TRBJ2-7 TRBV6-5 ASSTLTGHSYEQY
TRBJ1-6 TRBV5-1 ASSLETGGNSPLH
TRBJ1-1 TRBV6-5 ASRGTGISTEAF
TRBJ2-5 TRBV7-2 ASSLQGQETQY
TRBJ2-7 TRBV20-1 SARATGEQY